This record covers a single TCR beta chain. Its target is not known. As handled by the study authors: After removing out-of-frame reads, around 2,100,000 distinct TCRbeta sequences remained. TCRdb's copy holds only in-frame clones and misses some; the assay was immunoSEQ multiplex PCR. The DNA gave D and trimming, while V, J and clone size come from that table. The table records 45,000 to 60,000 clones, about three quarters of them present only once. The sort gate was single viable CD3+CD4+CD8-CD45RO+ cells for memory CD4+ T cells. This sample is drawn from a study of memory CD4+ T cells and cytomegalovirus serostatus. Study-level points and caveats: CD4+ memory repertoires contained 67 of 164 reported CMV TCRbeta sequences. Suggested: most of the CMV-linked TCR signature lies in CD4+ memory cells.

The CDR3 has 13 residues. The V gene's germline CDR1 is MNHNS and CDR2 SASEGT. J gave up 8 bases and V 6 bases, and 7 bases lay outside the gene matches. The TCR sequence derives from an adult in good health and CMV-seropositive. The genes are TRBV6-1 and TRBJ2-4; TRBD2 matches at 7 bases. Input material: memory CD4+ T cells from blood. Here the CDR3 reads CASSPGLVDIQYF. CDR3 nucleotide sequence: TGTGCCAGCAGCCCCGGACTAGTAGACATTCAGTACTTC.